This entry concerns a single T cell receptor (beta chain). The antigen remains unidentified. The sample is drawn from a study of response to subunit inactivated influenza vaccine. Study results and limitations: Seasonal influenza vaccination, on each occasion, was suggested by the authors to recruit few new T cells.

TCRdb called the RT-PCR reads again in MiXCR, with one record for every CDR3 protein. The sample includes hundreds of thousands of distinct CDR3 sequences, 11% to 15% of them seen just once. The sequencing used PBMCs from blood, collected around 14 days before vaccination. The TCR comes from a man aged 45-65 years who received an inactivated influenza vaccine.

This CDR3 is CASTFGAAYEQYF. CDR3 nucleotide sequence: TGTGCCAGCACCTTTGGGGCAGCCTACGAGCAGTACTTC. The rearrangement links TRBV6-1 to TRBJ2-7, with D possibly matching TRBD1 (5 bases). V lost 7 bases and J 2 bases, leaving 12 bases between the germline ends. CDR3 length equals 13 residues. CDR1 and CDR2 (germline): MNHNS, SASEGT.